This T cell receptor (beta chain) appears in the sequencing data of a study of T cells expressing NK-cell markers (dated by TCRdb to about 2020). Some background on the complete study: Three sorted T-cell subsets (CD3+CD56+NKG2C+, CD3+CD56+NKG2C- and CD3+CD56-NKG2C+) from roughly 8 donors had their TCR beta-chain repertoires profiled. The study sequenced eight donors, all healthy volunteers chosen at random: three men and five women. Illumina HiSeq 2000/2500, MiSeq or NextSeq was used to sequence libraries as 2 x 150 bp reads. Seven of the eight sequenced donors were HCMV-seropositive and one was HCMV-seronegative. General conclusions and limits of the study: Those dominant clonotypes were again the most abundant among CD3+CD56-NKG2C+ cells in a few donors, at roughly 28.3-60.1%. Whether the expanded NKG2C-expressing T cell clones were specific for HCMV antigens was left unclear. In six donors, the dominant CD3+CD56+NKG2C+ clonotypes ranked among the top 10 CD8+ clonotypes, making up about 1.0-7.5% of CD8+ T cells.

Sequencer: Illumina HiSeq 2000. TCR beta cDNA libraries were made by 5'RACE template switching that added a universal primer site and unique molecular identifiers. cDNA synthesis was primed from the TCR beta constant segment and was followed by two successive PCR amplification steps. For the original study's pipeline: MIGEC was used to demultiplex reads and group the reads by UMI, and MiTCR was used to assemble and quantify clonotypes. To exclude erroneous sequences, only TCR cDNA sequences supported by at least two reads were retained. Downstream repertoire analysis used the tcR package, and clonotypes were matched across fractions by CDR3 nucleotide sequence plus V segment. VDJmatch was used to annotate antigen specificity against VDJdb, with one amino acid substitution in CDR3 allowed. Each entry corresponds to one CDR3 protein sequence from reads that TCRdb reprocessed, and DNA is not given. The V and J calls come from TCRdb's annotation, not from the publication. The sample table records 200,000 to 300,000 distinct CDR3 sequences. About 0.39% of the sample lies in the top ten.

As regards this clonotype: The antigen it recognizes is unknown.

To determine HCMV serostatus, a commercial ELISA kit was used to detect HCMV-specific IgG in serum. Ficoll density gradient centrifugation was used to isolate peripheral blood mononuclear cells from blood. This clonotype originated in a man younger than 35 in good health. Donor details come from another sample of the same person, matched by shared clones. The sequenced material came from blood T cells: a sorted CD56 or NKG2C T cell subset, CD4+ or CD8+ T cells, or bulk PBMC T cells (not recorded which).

The CDR3 loop reads CASSLAASGRSEQYF. This chain is built from TRBV5-1 and TRBJ2-7; TCRdb's D call, TRBD2, is unchecked because there is no DNA. The CDR3 numbers 15 residues from cysteine through phenylalanine. DNA is not recorded here. Reading the germline V gene gives CDR1 SGHRS and CDR2 YFSETQ. The variable domain in full, with residues beyond the CDR3 obtained from the reference TRBV5-1 and TRBJ2-7 genes, is KAGVTQTPRYLIKTRGQQVTLSCSPISGHRSVSWYQQTPGQGLQFLFEYFSETQRNKGNFPGRFSGRQFSNSRSEMNVSTLELGDSALYLCASSLAASGRSEQYFGPGTRLTVT.